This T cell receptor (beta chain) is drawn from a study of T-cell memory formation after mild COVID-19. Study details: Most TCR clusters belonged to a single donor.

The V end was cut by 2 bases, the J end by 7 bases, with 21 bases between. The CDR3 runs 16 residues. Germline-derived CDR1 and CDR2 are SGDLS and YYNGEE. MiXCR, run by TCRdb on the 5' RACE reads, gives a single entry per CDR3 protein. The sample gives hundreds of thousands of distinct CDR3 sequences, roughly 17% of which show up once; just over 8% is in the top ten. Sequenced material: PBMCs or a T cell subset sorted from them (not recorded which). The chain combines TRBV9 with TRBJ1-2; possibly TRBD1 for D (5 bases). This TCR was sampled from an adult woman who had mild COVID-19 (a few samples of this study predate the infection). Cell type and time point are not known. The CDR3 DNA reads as TGTGCCAGCAGCGTCCGGGGATGGGGGGTAGGGAGTGGCTACACCTTC. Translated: CASSVRGWGVGSGYTF.